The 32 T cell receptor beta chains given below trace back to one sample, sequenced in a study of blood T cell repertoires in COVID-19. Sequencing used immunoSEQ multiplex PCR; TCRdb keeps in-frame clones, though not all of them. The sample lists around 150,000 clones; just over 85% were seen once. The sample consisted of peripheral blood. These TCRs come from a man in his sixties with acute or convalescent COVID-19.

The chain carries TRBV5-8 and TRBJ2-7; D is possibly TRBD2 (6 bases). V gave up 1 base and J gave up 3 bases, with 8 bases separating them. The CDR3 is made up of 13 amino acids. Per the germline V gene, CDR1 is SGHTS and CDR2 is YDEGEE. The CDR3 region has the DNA TGTGCCAGCAGCTTGACCGGGAGCTACGAGCAGTACTTC. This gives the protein CASSLTGSYEQYF.

As DNA, the CDR3 is TGTGCCAGCAGCCCGGGACAGGGATGGAACTATGGCTACACCTTC. Translating it yields CASSPGQGWNYGYTF. This chain uses TRBV5-5 with TRBJ1-2; TRBD1 aligns across 9 bases. The CDR3 sequence is 15 residues long. Trimming took 4 bases from V and 2 from J; bases not matched to a gene: 6. Looked up from germline, CDR1 is SGHKS and CDR2 is YYEKEE (reference sequence).

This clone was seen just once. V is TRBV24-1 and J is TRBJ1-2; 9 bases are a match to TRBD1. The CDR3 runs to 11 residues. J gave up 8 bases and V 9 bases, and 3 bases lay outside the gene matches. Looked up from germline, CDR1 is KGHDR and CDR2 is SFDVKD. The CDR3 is CATGTGNGYTF. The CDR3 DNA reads TGTGCCACCGGGACAGGGAACGGCTACACCTTC.

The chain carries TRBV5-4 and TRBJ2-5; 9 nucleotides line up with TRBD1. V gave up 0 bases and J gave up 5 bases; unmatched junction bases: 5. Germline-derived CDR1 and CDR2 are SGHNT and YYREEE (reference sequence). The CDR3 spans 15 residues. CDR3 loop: CASSLGGQGGETQYF. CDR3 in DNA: TGTGCCAGCAGCTTGGGGGGACAGGGCGGGGAGACCCAGTACTTC.

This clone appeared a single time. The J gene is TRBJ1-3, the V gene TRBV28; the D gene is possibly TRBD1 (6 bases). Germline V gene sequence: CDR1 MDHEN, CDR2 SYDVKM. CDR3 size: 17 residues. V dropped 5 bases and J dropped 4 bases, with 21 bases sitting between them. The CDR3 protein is CASSLTLGGGAGNTIYF. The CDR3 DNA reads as TGTGCCAGCAGTCTCACATTGGGTGGGGGCGCAGGAAACACCATATATTTT.

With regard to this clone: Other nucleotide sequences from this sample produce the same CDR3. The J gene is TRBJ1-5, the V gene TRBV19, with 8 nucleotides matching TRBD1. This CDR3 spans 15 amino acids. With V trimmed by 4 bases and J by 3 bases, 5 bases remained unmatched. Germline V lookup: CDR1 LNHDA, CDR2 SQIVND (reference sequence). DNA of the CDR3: TGTGCCAGTAGTACCGGACAGGGCAACAATCAGCCCCAGCATTTT. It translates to CASSTGQGNNQPQHF. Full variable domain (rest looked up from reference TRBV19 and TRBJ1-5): DGGITQSPKYLFRKEGQNVTLSCEQNLNHDAMYWYRQDPGQGLRLIYYSQIVNDFQKGDIAEGYSVSREKKESFPLTVTSAQKNPTAFYLCASSTGQGNNQPQHFGDGTRLSIL.

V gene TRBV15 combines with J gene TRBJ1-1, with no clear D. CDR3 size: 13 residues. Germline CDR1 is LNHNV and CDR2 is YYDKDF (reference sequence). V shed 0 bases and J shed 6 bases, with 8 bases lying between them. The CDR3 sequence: CATSRDGGPEAFF. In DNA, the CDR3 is TGTGCCACCAGCAGAGATGGCGGGCCTGAAGCTTTCTTT.

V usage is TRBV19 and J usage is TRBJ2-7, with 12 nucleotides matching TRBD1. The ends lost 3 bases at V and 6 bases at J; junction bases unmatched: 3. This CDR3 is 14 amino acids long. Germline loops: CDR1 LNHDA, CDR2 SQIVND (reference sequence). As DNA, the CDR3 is TGTGCCAGTAGTATGGGGACAGGGGGCTTCGAGCAGTACTTC. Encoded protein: CASSMGTGGFEQYF.

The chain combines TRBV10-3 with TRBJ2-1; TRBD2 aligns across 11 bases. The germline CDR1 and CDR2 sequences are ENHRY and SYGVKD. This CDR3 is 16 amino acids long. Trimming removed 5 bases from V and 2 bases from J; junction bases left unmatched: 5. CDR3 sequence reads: CAISSGTSGPYNEQFF. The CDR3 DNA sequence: TGTGCCATCAGTTCCGGGACTAGCGGCCCCTACAATGAGCAGTTCTTC.

The CDR3 region has the DNA TGTGCCAGCCGGAATACAGGGATGAACACTGAAGCTTTCTTT. Encoded protein: CASRNTGMNTEAFF. V usage is TRBV28 and J usage is TRBJ1-1, with a possible D match to TRBD1 (6 bases). V was trimmed by 8 bases and J by 0 bases, leaving 13 bases between them. Germline V lookup: CDR1 MDHEN, CDR2 SYDVKM. The length of the CDR3 is 14 residues.

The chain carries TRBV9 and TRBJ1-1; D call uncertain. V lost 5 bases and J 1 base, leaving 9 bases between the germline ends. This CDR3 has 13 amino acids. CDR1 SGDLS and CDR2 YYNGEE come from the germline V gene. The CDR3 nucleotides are TGTGCCAGCAGGCCACAATCGAACACTGAAGCTTTCTTT. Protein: CASRPQSNTEAFF. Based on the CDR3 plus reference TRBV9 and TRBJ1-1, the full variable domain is DSGVTQTPKHLITATGQRVTLRCSPRSGDLSVYWYQQSLDQGLQFLIQYYNGEERAKGNILERFSAQQFPDLHSELNLSSLELGDSALYFCASRPQSNTEAFFGQGTRLTVV.

The CDR3 loop reads CASSPWTGRNTEAFF. The CDR3 region has the DNA TGTGCCAGCAGTCCTTGGACAGGGAGGAACACTGAAGCTTTCTTT. This chain joins TRBV28 and TRBJ1-1, with 8 nucleotides matching TRBD1. CDR3 length: 15 residues. Germline V gives CDR1 MDHEN, CDR2 SYDVKM. The trim removed 5 bases at V and 1 base at J, leaving 6 bases unmatched. Using reference TRBV28 and TRBJ1-1 for the parts outside the CDR3, the full variable domain is DVKVTQSSRYLVKRTGEKVFLECVQDMDHENMFWYRQDPGLGLRLIYFSYDVKMKEKGDIPEGYSVSREKKERFSLILESASTNQTSMYLCASSPWTGRNTEAFFGQGTRLTVV.

This chain's CDR3 is CASSSGGTGILYGYTF. In DNA, the CDR3 is TGTGCCAGCAGTTCTGGTGGGACAGGTATTTTATATGGCTACACCTTC. The J gene is TRBJ1-2, the V gene TRBV27; 8 nucleotides agree with TRBD1. The CDR3 extends over 16 amino acids. CDR1 and CDR2 from the germline V gene are MNHEY and SMNVEV (reference sequence). The junction had 12 bases not matched to a gene; V was cut back by 4 bases and J by 5 bases.

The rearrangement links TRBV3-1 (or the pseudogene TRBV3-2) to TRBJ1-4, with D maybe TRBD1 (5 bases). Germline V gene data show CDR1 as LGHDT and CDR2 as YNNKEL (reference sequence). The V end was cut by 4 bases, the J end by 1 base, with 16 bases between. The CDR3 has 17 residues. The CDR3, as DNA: TGTGCCAGCAGCCCCAATCTGGGCCAGGGAACTAATGAAAAACTGTTTTTT. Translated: CASSPNLGQGTNEKLFF.

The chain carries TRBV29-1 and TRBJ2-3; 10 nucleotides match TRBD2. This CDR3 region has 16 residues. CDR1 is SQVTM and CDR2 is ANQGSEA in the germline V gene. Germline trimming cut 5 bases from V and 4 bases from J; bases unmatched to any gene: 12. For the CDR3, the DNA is TGCAGCGTTACGGGACTAGCGACCCTTAGGGCAGATACGCAGTATTTT. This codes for CSVTGLATLRADTQYF.

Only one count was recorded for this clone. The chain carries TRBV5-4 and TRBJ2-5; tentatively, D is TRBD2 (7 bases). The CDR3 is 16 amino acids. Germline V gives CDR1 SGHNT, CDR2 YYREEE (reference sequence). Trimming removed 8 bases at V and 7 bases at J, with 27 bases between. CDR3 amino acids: CASYNIKGGSGTTQYF. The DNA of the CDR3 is TGTGCCAGTTATAATATAAAGGGGGGCAGCGGGACGACCCAGTACTTC.

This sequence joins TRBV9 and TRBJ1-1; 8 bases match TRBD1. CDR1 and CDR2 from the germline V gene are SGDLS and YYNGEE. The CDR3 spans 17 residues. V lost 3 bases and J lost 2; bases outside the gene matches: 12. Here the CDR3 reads CASSETDRATPNTEAFF. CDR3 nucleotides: TGTGCCAGCAGCGAAACGGACAGGGCAACTCCTAACACTGAAGCTTTCTTT.

This chain's CDR3 is CASSSATGDGYTF. DNA of the CDR3: TGTGCCAGCTCGTCGGCCACAGGGGATGGCTACACCTTC. This chain links TRBV18 with TRBJ1-2; 7 nucleotides agree with TRBD1. This CDR3 spans 13 amino acids. J lost 6 bases, V lost 6 bases, and 7 bases had no gene match. The germline CDR1 and CDR2 sequences are KGHSH and LQKENI.

The DNA of the CDR3 is TGTGCCAGCAGCTTAGCGCTCCCAGAATCAGATACGCAGTATTTT. Protein: CASSLALPESDTQYF. V is TRBV7-8 and J is TRBJ2-3; D is unclear. CDR3 length equals 15 residues. Trimming left V 0 bases short and J 4 bases short, with 11 bases between. The V gene's germline CDR1 is SGHVS and CDR2 FQNEAQ.

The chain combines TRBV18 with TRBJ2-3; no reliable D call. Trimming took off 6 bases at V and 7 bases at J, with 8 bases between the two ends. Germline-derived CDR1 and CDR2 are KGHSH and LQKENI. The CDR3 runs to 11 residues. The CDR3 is CASSLENTQYF. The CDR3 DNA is TGTGCCAGCTCCTTAGAAAATACGCAGTATTTT.

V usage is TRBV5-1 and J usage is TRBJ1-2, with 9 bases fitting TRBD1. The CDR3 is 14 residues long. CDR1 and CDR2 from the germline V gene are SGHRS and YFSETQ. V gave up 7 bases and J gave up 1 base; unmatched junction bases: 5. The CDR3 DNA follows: TGCGCCAGCGCCTCGGGACAGGGTAACTATGGCTACACCTTC. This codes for CASASGQGNYGYTF.

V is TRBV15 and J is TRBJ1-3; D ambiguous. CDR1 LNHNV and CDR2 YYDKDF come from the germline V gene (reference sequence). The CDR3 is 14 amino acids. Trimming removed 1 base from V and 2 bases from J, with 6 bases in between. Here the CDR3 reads CATSRGTAGNTIYF. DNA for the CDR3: TGTGCCACCAGCAGAGGTACGGCTGGAAACACCATATATTTT.

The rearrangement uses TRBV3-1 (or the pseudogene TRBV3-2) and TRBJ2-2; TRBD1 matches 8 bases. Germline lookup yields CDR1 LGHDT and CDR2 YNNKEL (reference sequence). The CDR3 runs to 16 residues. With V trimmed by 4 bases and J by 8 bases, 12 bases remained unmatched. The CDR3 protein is CASSRGQGDGFGELFF. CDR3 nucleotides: TGTGCCAGCAGCCGCGGACAGGGAGACGGATTTGGGGAGCTGTTTTTT.

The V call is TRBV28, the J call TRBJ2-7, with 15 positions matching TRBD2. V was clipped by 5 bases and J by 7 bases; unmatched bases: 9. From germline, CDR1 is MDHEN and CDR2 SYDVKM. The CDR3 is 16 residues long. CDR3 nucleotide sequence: TGTGCCAGCAGTCGCGGACTAGCGGGAGGGTTGGGAGAGCAGTACTTC. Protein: CASSRGLAGGLGEQYF.

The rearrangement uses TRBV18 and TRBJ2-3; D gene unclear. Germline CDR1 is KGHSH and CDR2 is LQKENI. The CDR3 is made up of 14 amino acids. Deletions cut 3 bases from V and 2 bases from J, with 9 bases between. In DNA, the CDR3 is TGTGCCAGCTCACCGGCCCCGATCACAGATACGCAGTATTTT. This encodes CASSPAPITDTQYF.

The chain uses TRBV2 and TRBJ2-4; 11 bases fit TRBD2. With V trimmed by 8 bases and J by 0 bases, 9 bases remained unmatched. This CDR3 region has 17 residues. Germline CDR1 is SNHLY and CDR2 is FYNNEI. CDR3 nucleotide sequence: TGTGCCAGCGGCACTACGACTAGCGGGGTAGCCAAAAACATTCAGTACTTC. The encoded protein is CASGTTTSGVAKNIQYF. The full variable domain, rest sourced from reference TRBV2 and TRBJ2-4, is EPEVTQTPSHQVTQMGQEVILRCVPISNHLYFYWYRQILGQKVEFLVSFYNNEISEKSEIFDDQFSVERPDGSNFTLKIRSTKLEDSAMYFCASGTTTSGVAKNIQYFGAGTRLSVL.

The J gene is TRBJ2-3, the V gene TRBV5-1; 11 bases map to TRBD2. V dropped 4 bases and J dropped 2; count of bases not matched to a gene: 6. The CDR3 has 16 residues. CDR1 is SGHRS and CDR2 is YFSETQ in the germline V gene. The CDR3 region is CASSPRLAGPTDTQYF. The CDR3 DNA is TGCGCCAGCAGCCCAAGACTAGCGGGACCCACAGATACGCAGTATTTT.

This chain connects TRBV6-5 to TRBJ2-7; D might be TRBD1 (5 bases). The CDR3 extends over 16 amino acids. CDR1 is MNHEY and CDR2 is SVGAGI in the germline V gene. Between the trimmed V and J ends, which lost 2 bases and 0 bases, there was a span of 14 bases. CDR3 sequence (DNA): TGTGCCAGCAGTTACCTGGGGCGCTCCTCCTCCTACGAGCAGTACTTC. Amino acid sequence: CASSYLGRSSSYEQYF.

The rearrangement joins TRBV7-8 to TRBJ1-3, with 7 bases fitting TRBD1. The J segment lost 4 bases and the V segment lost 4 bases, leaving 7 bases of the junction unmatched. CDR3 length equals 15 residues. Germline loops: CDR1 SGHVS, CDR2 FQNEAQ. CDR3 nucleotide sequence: TGTGCCAGCAGCTGGGGACAGCCGGTCGGAAACACCATATATTTT. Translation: CASSWGQPVGNTIYF.

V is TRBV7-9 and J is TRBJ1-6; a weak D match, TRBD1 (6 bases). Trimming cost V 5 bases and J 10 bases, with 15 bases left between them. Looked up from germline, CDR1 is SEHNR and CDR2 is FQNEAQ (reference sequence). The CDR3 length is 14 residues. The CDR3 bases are TGTGCCAGCAGCCCTAGGGGGGGACTGTCACCCCTCCACTTT. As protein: CASSPRGGLSPLHF.

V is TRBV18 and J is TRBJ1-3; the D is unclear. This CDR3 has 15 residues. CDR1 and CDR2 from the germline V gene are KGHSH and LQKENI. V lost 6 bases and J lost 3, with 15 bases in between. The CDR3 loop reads CASSRVRKSGNTIYF. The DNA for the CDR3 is TGTGCCAGCTCCCGGGTCCGGAAAAGTGGAAACACCATATATTTT.

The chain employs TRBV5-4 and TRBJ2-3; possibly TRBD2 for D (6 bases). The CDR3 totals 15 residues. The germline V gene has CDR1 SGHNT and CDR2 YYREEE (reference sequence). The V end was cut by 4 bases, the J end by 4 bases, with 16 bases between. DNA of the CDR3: TGTGCCAGCAGCACCCGGGACTCGACTGCAGATACGCAGTATTTT. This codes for CASSTRDSTADTQYF.